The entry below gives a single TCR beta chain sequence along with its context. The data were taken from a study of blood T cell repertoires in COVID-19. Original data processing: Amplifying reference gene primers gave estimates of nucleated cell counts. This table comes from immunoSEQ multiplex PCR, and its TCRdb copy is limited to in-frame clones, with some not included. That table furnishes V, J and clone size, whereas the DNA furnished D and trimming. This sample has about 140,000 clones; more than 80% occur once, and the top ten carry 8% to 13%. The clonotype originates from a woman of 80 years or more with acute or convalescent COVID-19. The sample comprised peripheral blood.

This CDR3 is CASSDQGGEDTEAFF. The CDR3 nucleotides are TGCGCCAGCAGCGACCAAGGGGGCGAAGACACTGAAGCTTTCTTT. The V call is TRBV5-1, the J call TRBJ1-1; 7 bases map to TRBD1. The germline gives CDR1 SGHRS, CDR2 YFSETQ. This CDR3 has 15 amino acids. V dropped 4 bases and J dropped 3; count of bases not matched to a gene: 9. The variable domain in full, completed from reference TRBV5-1 and TRBJ1-1, reads KAGVTQTPRYLIKTRGQQVTLSCSPISGHRSVSWYQQTPGQGLQFLFEYFSETQRNKGNFPGRFSGRQFSNSRSEMNVSTLELGDSALYLCASSDQGGEDTEAFFGQGTRLTVV.